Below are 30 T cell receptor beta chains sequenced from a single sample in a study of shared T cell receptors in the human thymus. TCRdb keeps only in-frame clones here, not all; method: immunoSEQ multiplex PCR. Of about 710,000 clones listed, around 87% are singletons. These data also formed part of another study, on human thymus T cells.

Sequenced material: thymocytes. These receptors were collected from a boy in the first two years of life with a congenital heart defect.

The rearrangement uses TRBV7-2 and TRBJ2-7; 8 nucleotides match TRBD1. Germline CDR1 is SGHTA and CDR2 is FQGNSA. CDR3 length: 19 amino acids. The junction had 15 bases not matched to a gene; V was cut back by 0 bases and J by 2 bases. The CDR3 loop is CASSLANFTGGIGTYEQYF. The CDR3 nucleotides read TGTGCCAGCAGCTTAGCGAATTTTACAGGGGGTATAGGAACCTACGAGCAGTACTTC.

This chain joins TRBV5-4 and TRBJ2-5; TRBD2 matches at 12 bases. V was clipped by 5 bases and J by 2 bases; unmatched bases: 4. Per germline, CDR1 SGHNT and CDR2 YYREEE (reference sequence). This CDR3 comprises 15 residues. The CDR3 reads CASRFGLAGQETQYF. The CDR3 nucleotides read TGTGCCAGCAGATTCGGACTAGCGGGACAAGAGACCCAGTACTTC.

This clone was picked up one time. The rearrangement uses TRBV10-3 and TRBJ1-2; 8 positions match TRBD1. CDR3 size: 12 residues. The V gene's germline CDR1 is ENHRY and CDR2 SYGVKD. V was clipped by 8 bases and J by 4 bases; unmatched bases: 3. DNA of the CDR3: TGTGCCATCCTCGGGACAGGCTATGGCTACACCTTC. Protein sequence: CAILGTGYGYTF.

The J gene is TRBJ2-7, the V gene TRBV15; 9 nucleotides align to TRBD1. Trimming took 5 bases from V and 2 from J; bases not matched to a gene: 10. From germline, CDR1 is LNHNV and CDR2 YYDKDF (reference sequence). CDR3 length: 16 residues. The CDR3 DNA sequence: TGTGCCACCAGCCCCACCCGGGACAGGGCCCCCTACGAGCAGTACTTC. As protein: CATSPTRDRAPYEQYF.

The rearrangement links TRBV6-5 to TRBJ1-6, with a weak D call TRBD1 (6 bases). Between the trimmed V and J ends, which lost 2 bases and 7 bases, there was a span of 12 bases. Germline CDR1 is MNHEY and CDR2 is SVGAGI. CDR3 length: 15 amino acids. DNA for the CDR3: TGTGCCAGCAGTTACAACGGACAGACAAATTCACCCCTCCACTTT. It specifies CASSYNGQTNSPLHF.

CDR3 coding DNA: TGTGCCAGCAGTTCCTATATTGCCCCCGGGACACTAGATTGGGGTTTAGATGGCTACACCTTC. Its protein is CASSSYIAPGTLDWGLDGYTF. The J gene is TRBJ1-2, the V gene TRBV27, with D tentatively TRBD1 (6 bases). The CDR3 is 21 amino acids. Germline V lookup: CDR1 MNHEY, CDR2 SMNVEV (reference sequence). V lost 4 bases and J 6 bases, leaving 36 bases between the germline ends.

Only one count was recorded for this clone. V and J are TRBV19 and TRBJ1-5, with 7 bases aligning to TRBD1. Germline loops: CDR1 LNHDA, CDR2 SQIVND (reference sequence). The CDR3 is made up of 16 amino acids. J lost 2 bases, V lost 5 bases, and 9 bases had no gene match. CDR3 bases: TGTGCCAGTAGTCCTCCAGGGGGTTCGCGCAATCAGCCCCAGCATTTT. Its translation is CASSPPGGSRNQPQHF.

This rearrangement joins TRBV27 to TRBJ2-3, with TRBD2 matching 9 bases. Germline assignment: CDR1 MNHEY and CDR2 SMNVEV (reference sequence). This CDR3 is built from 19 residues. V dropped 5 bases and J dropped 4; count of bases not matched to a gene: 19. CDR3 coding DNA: TGTGCCAGCAGTCTAGTGGACAGTAGTCTGGCGGGGGGGTCAGATACGCAGTATTTT. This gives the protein CASSLVDSSLAGGSDTQYF.

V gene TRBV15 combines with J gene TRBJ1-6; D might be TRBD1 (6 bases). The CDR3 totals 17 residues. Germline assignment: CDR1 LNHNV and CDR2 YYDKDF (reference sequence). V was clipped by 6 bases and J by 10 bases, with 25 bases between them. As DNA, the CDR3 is TGTGCCACCAGAATTATACGCCAGGGGCTGGTGTACTCACCCCTCCACTTT. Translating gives CATRIIRQGLVYSPLHF.

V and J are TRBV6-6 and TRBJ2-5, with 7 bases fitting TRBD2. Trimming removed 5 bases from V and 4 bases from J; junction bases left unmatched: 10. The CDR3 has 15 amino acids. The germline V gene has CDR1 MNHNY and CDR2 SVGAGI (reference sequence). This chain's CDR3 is CASSAPGGGRETQYF. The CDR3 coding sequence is TGTGCCAGCAGTGCCCCGGGGGGAGGGAGAGAGACCCAGTACTTC.

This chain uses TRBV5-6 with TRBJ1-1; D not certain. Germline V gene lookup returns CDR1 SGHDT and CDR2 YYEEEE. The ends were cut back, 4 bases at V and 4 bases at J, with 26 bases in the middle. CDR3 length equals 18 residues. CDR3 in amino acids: CASSRQRQAAFLGTEAFF. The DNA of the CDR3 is TGTGCCAGCAGCCGTCAGCGGCAAGCTGCTTTTTTGGGCACTGAAGCTTTCTTT.

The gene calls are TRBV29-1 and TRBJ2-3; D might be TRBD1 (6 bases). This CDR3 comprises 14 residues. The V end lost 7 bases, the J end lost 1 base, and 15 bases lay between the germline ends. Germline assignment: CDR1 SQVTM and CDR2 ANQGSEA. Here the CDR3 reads CSARYRERTDTQYF. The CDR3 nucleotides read TGCAGCGCTCGATACAGGGAGCGCACAGATACGCAGTATTTT.

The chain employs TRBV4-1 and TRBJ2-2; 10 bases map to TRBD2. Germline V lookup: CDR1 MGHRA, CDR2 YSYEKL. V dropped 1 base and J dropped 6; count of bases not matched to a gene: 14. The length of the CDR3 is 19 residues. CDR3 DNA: TGCGCCAGCAGCCAAGTTGCTAGCGGGAGTGGTAGGACCCCCGGGGAGCTGTTTTTT. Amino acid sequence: CASSQVASGSGRTPGELFF.

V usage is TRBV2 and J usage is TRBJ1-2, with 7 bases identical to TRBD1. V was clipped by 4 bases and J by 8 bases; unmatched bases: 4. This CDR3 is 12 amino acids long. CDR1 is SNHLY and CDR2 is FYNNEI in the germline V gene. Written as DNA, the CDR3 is TGTGCCAGCAGTGGGGACAGAGGAGGCTACACCTTC. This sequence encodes CASSGDRGGYTF.

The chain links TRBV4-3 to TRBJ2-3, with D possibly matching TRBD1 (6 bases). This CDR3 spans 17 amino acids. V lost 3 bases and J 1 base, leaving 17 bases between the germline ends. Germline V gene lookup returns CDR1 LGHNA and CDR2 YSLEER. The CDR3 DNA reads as TGCGCCAGCAGCCACGCAGCAGGGGCAGTGGGCACAGATACGCAGTATTTT. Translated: CASSHAAGAVGTDTQYF.

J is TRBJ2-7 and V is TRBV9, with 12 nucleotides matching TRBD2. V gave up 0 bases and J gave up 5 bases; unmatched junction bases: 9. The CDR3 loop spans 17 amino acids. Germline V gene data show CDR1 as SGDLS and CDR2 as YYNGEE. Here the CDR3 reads CASSVGTSGRQWNEQYF. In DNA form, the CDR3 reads TGTGCCAGCAGCGTAGGAACTAGCGGGAGGCAGTGGAACGAGCAGTACTTC. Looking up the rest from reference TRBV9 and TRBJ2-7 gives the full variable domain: DSGVTQTPKHLITATGQRVTLRCSPRSGDLSVYWYQQSLDQGLQFLIQYYNGEERAKGNILERFSAQQFPDLHSELNLSSLELGDSALYFCASSVGTSGRQWNEQYFGPGTRLTVT.

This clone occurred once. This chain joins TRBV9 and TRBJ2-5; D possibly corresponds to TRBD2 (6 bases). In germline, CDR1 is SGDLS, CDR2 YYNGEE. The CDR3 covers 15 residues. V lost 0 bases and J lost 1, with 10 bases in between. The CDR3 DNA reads TGTGCCAGCAGCGTAGCTACCGGGGGCCAAGAGACCCAGTACTTC. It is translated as CASSVATGGQETQYF.

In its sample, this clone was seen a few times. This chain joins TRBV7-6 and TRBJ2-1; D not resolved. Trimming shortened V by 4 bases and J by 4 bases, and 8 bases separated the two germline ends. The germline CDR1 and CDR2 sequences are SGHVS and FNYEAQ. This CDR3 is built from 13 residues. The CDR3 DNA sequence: TGTGCCAGCAGCTCTGACATTTACAATGAGCAGTTCTTC. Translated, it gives CASSSDIYNEQFF. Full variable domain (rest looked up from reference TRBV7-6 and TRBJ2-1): GAGVSQSPRYKVTKRGQDVALRCDPISGHVSLYWYRQALGQGPEFLTYFNYEAQQDKSGLPNDRFSAERPEGSISTLTIQRTEQRDSAMYRCASSSDIYNEQFFGPGTRLTVL.

CDR3 region: CAISLGQGKTYEQYF. The CDR3 nucleotides read TGTGCCATCTCCCTTGGACAGGGGAAGACCTACGAGCAGTACTTC. The chain has TRBV10-3 and TRBJ2-5, with 9 positions matching TRBD1. The DNA end lines up better with TRBJ2-7; the J call may be wrong. CDR1 ENHRY and CDR2 SYGVKD come from the germline V gene. The CDR3 runs 15 residues.

This CDR3 reads CASSLRGGGEKLFF. CDR3 DNA sequence: TGTGCCAGCAGCCTCAGGGGCGGGGGTGAAAAACTGTTTTTT. The J gene is TRBJ1-4, the V gene TRBV9, with D tentatively TRBD1 (6 bases). V was trimmed by 4 bases and J by 7 bases, leaving 14 bases between them. Germline-derived CDR1 and CDR2 are SGDLS and YYNGEE. This CDR3 comprises 14 residues.

In nucleotides, the CDR3 is TGTGCCAGCAGCTTCTTTCATTTTAGCGGGGGACGCACAGATACGCAGTATTTT. This translates into CASSFFHFSGGRTDTQYF. This chain joins TRBV7-9 and TRBJ2-3; 9 positions agree with TRBD2. V shed 3 bases and J 1 base; nucleotides not matched to a gene: 11. The germline V gene has CDR1 SEHNR and CDR2 FQNEAQ (reference sequence). The CDR3 extends over 18 amino acids.

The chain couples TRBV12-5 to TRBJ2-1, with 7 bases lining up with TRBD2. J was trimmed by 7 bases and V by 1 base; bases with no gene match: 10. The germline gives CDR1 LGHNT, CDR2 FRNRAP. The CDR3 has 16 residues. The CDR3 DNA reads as TGTGCTAGTGGTTTGGAGCTAGCCCGGGAGGTGAATGAGCAGTTCTTC. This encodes CASGLELAREVNEQFF.

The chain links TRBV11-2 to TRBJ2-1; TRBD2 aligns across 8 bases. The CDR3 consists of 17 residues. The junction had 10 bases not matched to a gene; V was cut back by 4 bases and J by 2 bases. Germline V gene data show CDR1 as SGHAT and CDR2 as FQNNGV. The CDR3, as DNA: TGTGCCAGCAGCTCACCGATAGCGGGATTCGCCTACAATGAGCAGTTCTTC. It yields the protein CASSSPIAGFAYNEQFF.

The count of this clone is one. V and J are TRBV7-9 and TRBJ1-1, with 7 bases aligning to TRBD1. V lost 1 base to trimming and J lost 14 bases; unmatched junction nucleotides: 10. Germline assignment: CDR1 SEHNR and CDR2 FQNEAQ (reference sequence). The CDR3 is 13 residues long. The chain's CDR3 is CASSLGQGPRSFF. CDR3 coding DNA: TGTGCCAGCAGCTTAGGACAGGGCCCTCGGTCGTTCTTT.

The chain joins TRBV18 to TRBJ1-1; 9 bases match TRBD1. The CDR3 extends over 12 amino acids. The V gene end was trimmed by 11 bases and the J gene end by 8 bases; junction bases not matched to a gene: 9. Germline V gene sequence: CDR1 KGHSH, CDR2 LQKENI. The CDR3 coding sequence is TGTGCCGGACAGGGGTCACGGGCAGAAGCTTTCTTT. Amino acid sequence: CAGQGSRAEAFF.

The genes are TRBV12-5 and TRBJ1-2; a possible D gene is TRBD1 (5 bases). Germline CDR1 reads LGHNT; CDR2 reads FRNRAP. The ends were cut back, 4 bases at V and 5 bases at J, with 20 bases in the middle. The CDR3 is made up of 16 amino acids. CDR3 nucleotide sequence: TGTGCTAGTGGTTCAAGATGGGGCCAAACTTCTTATGGCTACACCTTC. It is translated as CASGSRWGQTSYGYTF. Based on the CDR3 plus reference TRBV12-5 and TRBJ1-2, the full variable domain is DARVTQTPRHKVTEMGQEVTMRCQPILGHNTVFWYRQTMMQGLELLAYFRNRAPLDDSGMPKDRFSAEMPDATLATLKIQPSEPRDSAVYFCASGSRWGQTSYGYTFGSGTRLTVV.

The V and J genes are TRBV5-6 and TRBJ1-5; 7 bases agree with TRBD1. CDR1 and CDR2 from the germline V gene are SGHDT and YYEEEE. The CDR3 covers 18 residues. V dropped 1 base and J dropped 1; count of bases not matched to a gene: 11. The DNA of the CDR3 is TGTGCCAGCAGCTTGTCCCCGACAGGGCTGGGGAGCAATCAGCCCCAGCATTTT. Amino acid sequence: CASSLSPTGLGSNQPQHF.

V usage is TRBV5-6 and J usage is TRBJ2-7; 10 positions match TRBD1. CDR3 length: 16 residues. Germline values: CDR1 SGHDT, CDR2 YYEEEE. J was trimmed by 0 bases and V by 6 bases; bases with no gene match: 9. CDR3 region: CASTPGGTGDSYEQYF. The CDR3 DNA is TGTGCCAGCACCCCGGGGGGGACAGGGGACTCCTACGAGCAGTACTTC.

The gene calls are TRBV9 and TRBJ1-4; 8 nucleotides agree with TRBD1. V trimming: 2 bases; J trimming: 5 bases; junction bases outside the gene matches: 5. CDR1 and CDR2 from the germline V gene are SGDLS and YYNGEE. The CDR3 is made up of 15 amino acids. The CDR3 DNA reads TGTGCCAGCAGCGTGGGACAGGACTTCAATGAAAAACTGTTTTTT. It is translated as CASSVGQDFNEKLFF.

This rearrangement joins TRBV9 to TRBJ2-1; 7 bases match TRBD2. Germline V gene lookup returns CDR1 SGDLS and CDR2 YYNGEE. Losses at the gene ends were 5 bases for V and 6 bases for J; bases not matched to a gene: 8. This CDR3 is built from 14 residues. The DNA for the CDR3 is TGTGCCAGCAGTGGAGGGAGGGTTTTCAATGAGCAGTTCTTC. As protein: CASSGGRVFNEQFF.